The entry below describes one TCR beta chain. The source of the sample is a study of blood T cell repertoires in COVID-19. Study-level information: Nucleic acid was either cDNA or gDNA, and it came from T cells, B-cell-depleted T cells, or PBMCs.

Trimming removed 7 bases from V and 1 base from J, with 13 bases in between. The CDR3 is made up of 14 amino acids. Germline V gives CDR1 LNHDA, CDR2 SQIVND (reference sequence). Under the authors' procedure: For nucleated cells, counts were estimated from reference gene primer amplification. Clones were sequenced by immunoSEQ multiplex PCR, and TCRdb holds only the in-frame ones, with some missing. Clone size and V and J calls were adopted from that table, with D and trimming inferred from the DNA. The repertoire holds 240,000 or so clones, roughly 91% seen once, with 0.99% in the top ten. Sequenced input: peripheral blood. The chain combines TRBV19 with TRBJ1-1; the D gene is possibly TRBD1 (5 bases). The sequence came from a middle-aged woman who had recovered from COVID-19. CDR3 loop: CASTHGGTNTEAFF. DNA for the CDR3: TGTGCCAGTACCCATGGGGGGACGAACACTGAAGCTTTCTTT.